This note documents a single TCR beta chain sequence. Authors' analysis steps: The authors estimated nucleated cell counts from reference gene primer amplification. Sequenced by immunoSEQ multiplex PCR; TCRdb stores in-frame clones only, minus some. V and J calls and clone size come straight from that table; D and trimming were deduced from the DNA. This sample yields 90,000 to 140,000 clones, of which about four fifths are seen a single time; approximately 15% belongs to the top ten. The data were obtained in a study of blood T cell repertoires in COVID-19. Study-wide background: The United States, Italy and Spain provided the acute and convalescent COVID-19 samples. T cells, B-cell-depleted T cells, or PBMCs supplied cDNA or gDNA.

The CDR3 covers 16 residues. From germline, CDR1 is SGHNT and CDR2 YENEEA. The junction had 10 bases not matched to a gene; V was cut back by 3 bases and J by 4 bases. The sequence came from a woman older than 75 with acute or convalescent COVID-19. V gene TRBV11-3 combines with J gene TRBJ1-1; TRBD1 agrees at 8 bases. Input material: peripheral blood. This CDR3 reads CASSLGPNRGGTEAFF. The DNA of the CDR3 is TGTGCCAGCAGCTTGGGGCCGAACAGGGGGGGCACTGAAGCTTTCTTT.